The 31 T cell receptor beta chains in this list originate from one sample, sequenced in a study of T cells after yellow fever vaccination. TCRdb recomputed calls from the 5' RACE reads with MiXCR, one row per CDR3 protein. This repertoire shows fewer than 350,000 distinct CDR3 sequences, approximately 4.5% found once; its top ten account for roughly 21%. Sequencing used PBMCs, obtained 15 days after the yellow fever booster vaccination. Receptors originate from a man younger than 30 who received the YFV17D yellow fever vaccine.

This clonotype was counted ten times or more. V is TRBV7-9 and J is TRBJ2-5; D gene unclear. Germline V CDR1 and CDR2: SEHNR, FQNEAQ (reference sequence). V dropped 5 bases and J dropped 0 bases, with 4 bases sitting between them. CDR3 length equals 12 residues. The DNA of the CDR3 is TGTGCCAGCAGCACGTACCAAGAGACCCAGTACTTC. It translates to CASSTYQETQYF.

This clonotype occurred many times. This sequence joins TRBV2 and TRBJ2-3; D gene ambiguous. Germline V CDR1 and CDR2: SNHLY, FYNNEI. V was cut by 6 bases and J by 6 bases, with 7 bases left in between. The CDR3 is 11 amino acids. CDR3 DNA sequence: TGTGCCAGCAGATTTCTCGATACGCAGTATTTT. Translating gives CASRFLDTQYF.

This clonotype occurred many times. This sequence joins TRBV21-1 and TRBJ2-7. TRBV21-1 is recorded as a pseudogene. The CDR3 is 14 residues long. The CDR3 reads CASSKGRPGHEQYV. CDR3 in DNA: TGTGCCAGCAGCAAAGGGCGGCCAGGCCACGAGCAGTACGTC.

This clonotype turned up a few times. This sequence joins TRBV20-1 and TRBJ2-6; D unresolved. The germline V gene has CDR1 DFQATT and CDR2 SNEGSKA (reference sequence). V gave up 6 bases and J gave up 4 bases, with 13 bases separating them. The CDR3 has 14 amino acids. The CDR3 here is CSAGRQRGANVLTF. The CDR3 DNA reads TGCAGTGCAGGCCGGCAGAGGGGGGCCAACGTCCTGACTTTC.

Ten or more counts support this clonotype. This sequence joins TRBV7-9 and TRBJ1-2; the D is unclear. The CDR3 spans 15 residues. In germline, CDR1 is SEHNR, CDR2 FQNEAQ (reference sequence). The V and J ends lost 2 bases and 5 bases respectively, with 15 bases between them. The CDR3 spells CASSLSLVWEYGYTF. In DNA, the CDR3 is TGTGCCAGCAGCTTAAGCTTAGTCTGGGAGTATGGCTACACCTTC.

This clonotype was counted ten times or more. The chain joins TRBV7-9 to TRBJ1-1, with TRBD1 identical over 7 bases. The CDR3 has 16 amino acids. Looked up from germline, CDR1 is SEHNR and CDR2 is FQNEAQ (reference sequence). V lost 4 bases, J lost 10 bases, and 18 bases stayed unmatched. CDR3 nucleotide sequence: TGTGCCAGCAGCTCGCCAGTTCTACAGGGGAATGGTGGAGCTTTCTTT. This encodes CASSSPVLQGNGGAFF.

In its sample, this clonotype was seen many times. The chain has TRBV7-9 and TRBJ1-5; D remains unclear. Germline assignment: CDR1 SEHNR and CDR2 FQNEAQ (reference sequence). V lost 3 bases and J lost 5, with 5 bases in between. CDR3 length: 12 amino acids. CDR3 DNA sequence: TGTGCCAGCAGCTTGAAGGATCAGCCCCAGCATTTT. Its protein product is CASSLKDQPQHF. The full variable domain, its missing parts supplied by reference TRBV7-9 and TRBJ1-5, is DTGVSQNPRHKITKRGQNVTFRCDPISEHNRLYWYRQTLGQGPEFLTYFQNEAQLEKSRLLSDRFSAERPKGSFSTLEIQRTEQGDSAMYLCASSLKDQPQHFGDGTRLSIL.

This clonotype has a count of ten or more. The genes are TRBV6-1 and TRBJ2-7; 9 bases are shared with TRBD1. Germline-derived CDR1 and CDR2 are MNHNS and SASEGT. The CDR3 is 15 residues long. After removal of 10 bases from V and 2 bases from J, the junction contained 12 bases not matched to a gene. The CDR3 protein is CATLPGTGITYEQYV. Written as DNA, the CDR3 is TGTGCCACCTTACCCGGGACAGGGATAACCTACGAGCAGTACGTC.

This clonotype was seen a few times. As DNA, the CDR3 is TGTGCCACCAGGGCCTCGGGGGGAGAGGCGAACACCGGGGAGCTGTTTTTT. Its translation is CATRASGGEANTGELFF. The chain joins TRBV24-1 to TRBJ2-2; TRBD2 matches at 7 bases. The CDR3 covers 17 residues. Germline lookup yields CDR1 KGHDR and CDR2 SFDVKD. V dropped 7 bases and J dropped 0; count of bases not matched to a gene: 10.

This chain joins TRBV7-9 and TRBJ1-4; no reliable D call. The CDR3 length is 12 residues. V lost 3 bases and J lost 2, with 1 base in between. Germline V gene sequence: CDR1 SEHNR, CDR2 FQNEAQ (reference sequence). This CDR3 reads CASSFTNEKLFF. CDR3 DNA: TGTGCCAGCAGCTTCACTAATGAAAAACTGTTTTTT.

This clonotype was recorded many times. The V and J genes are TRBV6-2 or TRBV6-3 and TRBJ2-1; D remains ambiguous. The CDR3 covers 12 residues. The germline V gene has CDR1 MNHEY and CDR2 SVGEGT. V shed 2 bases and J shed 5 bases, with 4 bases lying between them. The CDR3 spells CASSYPHNEQFF. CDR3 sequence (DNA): TGTGCCAGCAGTTACCCCCACAATGAGCAGTTCTTC.

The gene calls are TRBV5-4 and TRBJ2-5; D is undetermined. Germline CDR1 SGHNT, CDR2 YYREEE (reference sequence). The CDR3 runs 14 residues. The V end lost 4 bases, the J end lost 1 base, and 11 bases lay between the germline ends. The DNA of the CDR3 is TGTGCCAGCAGCCCCAAAGGGTCCCAAGAGACCCAGTACTTC. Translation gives CASSPKGSQETQYF.

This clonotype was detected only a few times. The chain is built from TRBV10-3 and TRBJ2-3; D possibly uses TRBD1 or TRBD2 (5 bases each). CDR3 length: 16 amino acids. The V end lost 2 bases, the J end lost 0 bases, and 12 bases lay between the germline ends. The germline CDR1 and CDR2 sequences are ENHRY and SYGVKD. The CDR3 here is CAISEPRGLSTDTQYF. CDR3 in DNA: TGTGCCATCAGTGAGCCGAGGGGCCTTAGCACAGATACGCAGTATTTT.

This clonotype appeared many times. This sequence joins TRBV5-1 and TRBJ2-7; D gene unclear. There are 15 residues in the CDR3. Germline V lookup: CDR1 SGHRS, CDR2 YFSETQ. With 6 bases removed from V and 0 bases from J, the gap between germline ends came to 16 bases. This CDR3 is CASTVSGQSSYEQYF. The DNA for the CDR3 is TGCGCCAGCACGGTGTCGGGTCAGAGCTCCTACGAGCAGTACTTC.

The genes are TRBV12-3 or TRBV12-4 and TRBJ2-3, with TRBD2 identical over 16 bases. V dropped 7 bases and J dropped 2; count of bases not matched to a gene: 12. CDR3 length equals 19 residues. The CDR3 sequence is CASTLYPGTSGGDTDTQYF. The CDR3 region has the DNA TGTGCCAGCACCTTGTACCCCGGGACTAGCGGGGGGGACACAGATACGCAGTATTTT.

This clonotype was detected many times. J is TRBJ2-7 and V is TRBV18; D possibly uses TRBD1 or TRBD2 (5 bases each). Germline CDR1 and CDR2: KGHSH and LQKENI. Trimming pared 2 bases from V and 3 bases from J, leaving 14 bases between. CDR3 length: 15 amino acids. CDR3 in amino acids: CASSPSAGRVYEQYV. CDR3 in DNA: TGTGCCAGCTCACCATCGGCAGGGCGGGTCTACGAGCAGTACGTC.

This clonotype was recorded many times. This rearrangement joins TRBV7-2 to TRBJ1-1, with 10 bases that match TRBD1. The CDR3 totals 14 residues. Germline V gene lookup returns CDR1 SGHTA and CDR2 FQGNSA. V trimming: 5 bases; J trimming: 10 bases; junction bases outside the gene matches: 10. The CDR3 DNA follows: TGTGCCAGCAGCCCACTTGGGACAGGGGTTTCAGCTTTCTTT. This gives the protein CASSPLGTGVSAFF.

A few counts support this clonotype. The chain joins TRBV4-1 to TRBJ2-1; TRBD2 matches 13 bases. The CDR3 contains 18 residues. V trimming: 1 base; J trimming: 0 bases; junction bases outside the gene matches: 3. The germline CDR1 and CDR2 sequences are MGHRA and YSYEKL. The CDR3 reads CASSQGTSGGSSYNEQFF. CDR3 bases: TGCGCCAGCAGCCAAGGGACTAGCGGGGGAAGCTCCTACAATGAGCAGTTCTTC.

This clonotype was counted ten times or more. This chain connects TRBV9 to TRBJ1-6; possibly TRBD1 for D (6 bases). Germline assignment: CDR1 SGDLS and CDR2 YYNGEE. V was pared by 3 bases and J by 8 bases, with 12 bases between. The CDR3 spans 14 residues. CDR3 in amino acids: CASSENPGDSPLHF. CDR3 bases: TGTGCCAGCAGCGAGAACCCAGGGGATTCACCCCTCCACTTT. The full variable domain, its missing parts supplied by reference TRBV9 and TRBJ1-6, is DSGVTQTPKHLITATGQRVTLRCSPRSGDLSVYWYQQSLDQGLQFLIQYYNGEERAKGNILERFSAQQFPDLHSELNLSSLELGDSALYFCASSENPGDSPLHFGNGTRLTVT.

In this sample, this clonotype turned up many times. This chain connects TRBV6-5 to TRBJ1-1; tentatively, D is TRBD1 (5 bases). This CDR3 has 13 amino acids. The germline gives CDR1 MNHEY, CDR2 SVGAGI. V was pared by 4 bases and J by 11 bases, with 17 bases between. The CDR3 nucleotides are TGTGCCAGCAGTTCCCGGGACGGCGCTTGGGCTTTCTTT. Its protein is CASSSRDGAWAFF.

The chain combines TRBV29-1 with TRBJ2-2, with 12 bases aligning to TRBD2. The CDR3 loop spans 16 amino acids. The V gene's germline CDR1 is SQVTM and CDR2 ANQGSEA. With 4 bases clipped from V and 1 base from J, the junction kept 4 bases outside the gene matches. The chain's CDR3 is CSVGLAGGLNTGELFF. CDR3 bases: TGCAGCGTTGGTCTAGCGGGGGGGCTGAACACCGGGGAGCTGTTTTTT.

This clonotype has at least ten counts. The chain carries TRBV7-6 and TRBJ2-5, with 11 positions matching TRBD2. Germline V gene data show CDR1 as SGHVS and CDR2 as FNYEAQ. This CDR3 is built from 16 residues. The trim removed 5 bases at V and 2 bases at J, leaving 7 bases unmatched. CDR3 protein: CASSPGGLAEQETQYF. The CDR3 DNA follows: TGTGCCAGCAGCCCGGGGGGACTAGCGGAACAAGAGACCCAGTACTTC.

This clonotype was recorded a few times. The CDR3: CASSFTISDTQYF. The CDR3 DNA reads TGTGCCAGCAGCTTTACGATCTCAGATACGCAGTATTTT. The gene calls are TRBV7-6 and TRBJ2-3; no definite D call. Looked up from germline, CDR1 is SGHVS and CDR2 is FNYEAQ. The CDR3 sequence is 13 residues long. V was trimmed by 3 bases and J by 4 bases, leaving 8 bases between them.

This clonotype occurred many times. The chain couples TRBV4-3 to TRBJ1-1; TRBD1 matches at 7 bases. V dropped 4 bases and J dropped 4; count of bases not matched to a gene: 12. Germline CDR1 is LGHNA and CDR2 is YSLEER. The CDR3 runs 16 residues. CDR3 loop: CASSPGTANSGTEAFF. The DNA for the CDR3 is TGCGCCAGCAGCCCCGGGACAGCCAATTCAGGCACTGAAGCTTTCTTT.

The chain's CDR3 is CASSVGGGQETQYF. The CDR3 coding sequence is TGTGCCAGCAGCGTAGGCGGGGGGCAAGAGACCCAGTACTTC. The rearrangement joins TRBV9 to TRBJ2-5, with TRBD2 matching over 8 bases. The CDR3 loop spans 14 amino acids. V shed 0 bases, J shed 2 bases, and the junction held 0 bases outside the gene matches. The germline V gene encodes CDR1 SGDLS and CDR2 YYNGEE.

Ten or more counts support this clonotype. The CDR3, as DNA: TGTGCCAGCAGCGACAGCTCCTACGAGCAGTACGTC. This translates into CASSDSSYEQYV. V and J are TRBV6-2 or TRBV6-3 and TRBJ2-7, with D possibly TRBD1 on 5 matching bases. The germline V gene encodes CDR1 MNHEY and CDR2 SVGEGT. The CDR3 covers 12 residues. Trimming removed 6 bases from V and 0 bases from J, with 6 bases in between.

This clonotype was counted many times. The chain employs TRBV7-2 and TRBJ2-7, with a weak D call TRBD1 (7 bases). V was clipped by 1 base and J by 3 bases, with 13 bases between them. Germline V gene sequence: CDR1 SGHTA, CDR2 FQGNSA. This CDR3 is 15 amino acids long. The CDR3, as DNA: TGTGCCAGCAGCTTAGAAGGGCAGGGGGGCTACGAGCAGTACTTC. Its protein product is CASSLEGQGGYEQYF.

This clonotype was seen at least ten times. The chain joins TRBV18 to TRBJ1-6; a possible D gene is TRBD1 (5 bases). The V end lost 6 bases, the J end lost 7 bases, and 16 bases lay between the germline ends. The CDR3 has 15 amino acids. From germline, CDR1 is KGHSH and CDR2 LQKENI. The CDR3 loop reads CASSQIQDGNSPLHF. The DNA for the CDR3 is TGTGCCAGCTCCCAAATACAGGATGGGAATTCACCCCTCCACTTT.

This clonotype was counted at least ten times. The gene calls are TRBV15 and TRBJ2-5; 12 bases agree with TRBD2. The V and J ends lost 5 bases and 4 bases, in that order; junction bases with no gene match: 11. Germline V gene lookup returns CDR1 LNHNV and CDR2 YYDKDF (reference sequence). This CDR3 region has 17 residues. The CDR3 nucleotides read TGTGCCACCAGCCATCCTCAGGCACTAGCGGGGGGAGAGACCCAGTACTTC. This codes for CATSHPQALAGGETQYF.

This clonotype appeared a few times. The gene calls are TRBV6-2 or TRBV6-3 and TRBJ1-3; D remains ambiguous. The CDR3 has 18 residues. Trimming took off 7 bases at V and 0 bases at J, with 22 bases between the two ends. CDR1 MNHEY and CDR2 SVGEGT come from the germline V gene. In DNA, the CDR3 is TGTGCCAGCACCTCAACTCTTGGACGGAGGCTCTCTGGAAACACCATATATTTT. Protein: CASTSTLGRRLSGNTIYF.

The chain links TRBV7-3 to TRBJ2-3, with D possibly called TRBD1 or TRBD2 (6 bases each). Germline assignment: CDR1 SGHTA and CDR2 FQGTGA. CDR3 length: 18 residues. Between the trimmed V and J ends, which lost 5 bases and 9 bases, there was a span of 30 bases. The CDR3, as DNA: TGTGCCAGCAGCCCACCTCCACTAGCCGGGCACCGAGGGGGGACGCAGTATTTT. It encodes CASSPPPLAGHRGGTQYF.